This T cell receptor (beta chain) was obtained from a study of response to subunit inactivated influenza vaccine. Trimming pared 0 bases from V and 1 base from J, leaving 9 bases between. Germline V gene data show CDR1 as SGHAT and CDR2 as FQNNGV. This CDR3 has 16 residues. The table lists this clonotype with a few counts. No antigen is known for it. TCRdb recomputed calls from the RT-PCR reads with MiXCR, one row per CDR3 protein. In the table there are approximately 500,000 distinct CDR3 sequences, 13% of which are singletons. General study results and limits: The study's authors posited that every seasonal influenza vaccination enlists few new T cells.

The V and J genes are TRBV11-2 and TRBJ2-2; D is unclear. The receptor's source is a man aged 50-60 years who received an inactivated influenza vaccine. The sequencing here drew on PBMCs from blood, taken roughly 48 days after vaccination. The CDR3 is CASSLEKVENTGELFF. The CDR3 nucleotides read TGTGCCAGCAGCTTAGAAAAAGTCGAGAACACCGGGGAGCTGTTTTTT.